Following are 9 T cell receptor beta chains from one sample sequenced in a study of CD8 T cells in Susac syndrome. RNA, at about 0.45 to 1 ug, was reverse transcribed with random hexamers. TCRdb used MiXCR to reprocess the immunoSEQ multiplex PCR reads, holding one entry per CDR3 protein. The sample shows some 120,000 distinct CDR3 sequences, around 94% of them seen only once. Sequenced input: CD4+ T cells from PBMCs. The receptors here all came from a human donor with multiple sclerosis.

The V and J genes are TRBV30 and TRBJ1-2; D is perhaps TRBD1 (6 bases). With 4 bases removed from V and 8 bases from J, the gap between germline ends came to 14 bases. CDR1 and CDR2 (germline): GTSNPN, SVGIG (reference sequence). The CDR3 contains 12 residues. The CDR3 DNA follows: TGTGCCTGGACAGGGGAGATTCGAGGCTACACCTTC. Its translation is CAWTGEIRGYTF.

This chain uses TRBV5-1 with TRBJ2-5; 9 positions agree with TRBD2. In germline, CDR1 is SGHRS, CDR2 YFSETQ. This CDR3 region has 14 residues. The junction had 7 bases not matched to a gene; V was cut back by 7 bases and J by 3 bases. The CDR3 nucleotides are TGCGCCAGCGGCCACCCTAGCGGGAAAGAGACCCAGTACTTC. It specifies CASGHPSGKETQYF. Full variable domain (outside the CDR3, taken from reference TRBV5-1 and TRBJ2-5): KAGVTQTPRYLIKTRGQQVTLSCSPISGHRSVSWYQQTPGQGLQFLFEYFSETQRNKGNFPGRFSGRQFSNSRSEMNVSTLELGDSALYLCASGHPSGKETQYFGPGTRLLVL.

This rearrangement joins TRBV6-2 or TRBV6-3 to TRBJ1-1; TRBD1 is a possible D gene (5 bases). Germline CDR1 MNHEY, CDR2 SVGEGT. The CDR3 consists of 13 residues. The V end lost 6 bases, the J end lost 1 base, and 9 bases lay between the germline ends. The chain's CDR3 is CASRFGQNTEAFF. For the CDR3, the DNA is TGTGCCAGCAGGTTCGGACAGAACACTGAAGCTTTCTTT.

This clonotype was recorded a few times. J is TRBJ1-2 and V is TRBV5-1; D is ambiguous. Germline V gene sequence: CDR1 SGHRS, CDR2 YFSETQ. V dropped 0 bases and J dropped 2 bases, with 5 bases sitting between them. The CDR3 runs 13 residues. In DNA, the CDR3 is TGCGCCAGCAGCTTGGACCAAAACTATGGCTACACCTTC. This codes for CASSLDQNYGYTF.

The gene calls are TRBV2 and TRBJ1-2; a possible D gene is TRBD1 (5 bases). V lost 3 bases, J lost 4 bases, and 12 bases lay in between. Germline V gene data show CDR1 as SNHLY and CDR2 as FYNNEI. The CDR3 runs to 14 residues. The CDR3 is CASSEALGLYGYTF. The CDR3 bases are TGTGCCAGCAGTGAGGCCCTGGGGCTCTATGGCTACACCTTC.

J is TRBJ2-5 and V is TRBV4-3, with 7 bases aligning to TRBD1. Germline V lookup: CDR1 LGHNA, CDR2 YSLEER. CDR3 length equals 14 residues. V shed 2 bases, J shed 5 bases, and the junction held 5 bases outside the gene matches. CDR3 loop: CASSQLPGGETQYF. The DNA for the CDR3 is TGCGCCAGCAGCCAATTGCCAGGGGGTGAGACCCAGTACTTC.

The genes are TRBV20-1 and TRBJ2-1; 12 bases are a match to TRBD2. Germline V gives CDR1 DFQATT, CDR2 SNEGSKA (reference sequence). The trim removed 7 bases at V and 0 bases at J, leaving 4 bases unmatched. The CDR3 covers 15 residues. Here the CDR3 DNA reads TGCAGTGGACTAGCGGGGGCGAGCTCCTACAATGAGCAGTTCTTC. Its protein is CSGLAGASSYNEQFF.

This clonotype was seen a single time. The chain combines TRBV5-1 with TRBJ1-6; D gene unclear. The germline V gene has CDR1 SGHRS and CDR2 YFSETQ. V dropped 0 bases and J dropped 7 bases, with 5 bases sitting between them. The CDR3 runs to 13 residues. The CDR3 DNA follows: TGCGCCAGCAGCTTGGCTACGAATTCACCCCTCCACTTT. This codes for CASSLATNSPLHF.

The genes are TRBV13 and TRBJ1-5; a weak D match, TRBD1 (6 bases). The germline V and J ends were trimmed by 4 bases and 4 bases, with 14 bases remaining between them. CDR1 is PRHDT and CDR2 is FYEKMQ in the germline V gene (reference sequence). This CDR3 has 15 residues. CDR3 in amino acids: CASSSPGVTNQPQHF. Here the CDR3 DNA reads TGTGCCAGCAGCTCGCCAGGGGTTACGAATCAGCCCCAGCATTTT.